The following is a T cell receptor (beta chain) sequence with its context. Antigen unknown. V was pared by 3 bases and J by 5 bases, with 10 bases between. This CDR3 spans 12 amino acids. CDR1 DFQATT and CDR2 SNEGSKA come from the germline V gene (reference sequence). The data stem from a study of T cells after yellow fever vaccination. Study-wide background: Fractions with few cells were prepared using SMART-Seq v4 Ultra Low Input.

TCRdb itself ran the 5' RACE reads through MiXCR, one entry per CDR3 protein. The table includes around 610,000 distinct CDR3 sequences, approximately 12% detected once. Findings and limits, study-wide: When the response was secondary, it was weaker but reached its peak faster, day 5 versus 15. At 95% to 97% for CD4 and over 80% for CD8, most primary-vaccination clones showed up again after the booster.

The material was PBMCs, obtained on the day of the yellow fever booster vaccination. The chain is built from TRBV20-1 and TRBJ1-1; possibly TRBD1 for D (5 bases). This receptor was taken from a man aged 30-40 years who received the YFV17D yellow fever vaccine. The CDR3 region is CSARQGVTEAFF. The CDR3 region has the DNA TGCAGTGCTAGGCAGGGAGTTACTGAAGCTTTCTTT.